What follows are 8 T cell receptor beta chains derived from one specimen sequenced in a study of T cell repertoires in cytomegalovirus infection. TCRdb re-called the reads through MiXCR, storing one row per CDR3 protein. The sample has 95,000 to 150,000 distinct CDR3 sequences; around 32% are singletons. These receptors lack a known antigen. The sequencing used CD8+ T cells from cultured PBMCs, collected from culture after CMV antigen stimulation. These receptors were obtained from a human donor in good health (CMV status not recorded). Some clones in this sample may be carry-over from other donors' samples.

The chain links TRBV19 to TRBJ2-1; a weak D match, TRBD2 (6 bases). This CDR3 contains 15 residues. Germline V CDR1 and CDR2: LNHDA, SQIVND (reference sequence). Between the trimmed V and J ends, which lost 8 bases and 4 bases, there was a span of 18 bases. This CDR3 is CASSSMAGTYNEQFF. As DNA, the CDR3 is TGTGCCAGTTCCAGTATGGCGGGGACTTACAATGAGCAGTTCTTC.

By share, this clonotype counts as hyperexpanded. The CDR3 loop reads CASSGRGQGFHEQYF. The CDR3 bases are TGTGCCAGCAGTGGCCGCGGACAGGGGTTCCACGAGCAGTACTTC. This chain links TRBV7-8 with TRBJ2-7; 9 nucleotides agree with TRBD1. This CDR3 has 15 amino acids. The ends lost 6 bases at V and 5 bases at J; junction bases unmatched: 11. CDR1 is SGHVS and CDR2 is FQNEAQ in the germline V gene. Based on the CDR3 plus reference TRBV7-8 and TRBJ2-7, the full variable domain is GAGVSQSPRYKVAKRGQDVALRCDPISGHVSLFWYQQALGQGPEFLTYFQNEAQLDKSGLPSDRFFAERPEGSVSTLKIQRTQQEDSAVYLCASSGRGQGFHEQYFGPGTRLTVT.

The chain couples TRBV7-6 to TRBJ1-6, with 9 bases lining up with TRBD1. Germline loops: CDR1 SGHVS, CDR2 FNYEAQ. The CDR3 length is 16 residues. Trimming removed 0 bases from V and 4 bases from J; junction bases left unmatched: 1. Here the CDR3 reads CASSLADRGYNSPLHF. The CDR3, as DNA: TGTGCCAGCAGCTTAGCGGACAGGGGATATAATTCACCCCTCCACTTT.

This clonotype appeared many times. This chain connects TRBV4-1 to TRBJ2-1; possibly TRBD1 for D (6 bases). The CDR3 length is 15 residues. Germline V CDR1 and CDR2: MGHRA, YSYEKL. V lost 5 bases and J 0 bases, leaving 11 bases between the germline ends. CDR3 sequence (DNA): TGCGCCAGCAGCTACAGGGTAAGCTCCTACAATGAGCAGTTCTTC. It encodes CASSYRVSSYNEQFF.

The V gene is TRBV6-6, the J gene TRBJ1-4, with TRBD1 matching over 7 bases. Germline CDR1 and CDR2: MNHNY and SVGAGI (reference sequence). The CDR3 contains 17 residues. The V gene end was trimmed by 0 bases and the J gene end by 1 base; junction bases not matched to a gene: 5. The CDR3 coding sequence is TGTGCCAGCAGTTACTCAGGACAGGACTTAACTAATGAAAAACTGTTTTTT. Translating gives CASSYSGQDLTNEKLFF.

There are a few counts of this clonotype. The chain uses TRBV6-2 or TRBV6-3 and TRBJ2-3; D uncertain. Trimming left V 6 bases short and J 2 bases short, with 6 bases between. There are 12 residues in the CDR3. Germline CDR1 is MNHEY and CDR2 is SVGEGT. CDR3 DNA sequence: TGTGCCAGCAGGCCTTTCACAGATACGCAGTATTTT. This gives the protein CASRPFTDTQYF.

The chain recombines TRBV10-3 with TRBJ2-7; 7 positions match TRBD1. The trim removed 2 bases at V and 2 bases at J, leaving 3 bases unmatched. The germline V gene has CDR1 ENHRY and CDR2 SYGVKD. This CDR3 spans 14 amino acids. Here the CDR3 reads CAISEAGGTYEQYF. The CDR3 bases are TGTGCCATCAGTGAGGCAGGGGGTACCTACGAGCAGTACTTC.

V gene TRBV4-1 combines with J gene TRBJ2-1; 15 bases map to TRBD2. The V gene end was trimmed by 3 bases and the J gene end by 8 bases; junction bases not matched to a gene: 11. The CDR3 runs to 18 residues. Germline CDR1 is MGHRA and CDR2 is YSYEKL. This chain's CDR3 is CASSHLGLAGGPEDEQFF. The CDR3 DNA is TGCGCCAGCAGCCACCTCGGACTAGCGGGGGGGCCGGAGGATGAGCAGTTCTTC.